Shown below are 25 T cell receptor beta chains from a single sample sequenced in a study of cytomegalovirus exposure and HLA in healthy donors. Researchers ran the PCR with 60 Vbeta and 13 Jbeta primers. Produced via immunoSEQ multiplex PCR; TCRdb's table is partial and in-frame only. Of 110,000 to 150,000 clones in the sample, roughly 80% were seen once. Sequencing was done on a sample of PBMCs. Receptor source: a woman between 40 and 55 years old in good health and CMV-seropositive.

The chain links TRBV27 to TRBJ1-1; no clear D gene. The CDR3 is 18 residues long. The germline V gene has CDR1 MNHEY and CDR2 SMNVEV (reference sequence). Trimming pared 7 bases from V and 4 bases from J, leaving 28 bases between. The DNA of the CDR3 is TGTGCCAGCAAAGGTGGGGTTGACCCGGGAGGAGGTTCCACTGAAGCTTTCTTT. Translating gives CASKGGVDPGGGSTEAFF.

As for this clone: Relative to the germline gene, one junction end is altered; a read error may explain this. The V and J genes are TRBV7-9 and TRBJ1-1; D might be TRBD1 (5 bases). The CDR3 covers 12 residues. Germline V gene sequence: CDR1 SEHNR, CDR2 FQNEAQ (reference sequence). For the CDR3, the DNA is TGTTCCAGCAGCTTCGGGGGAACTGAAGCTTTCTTT. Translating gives CSSSFGGTEAFF.

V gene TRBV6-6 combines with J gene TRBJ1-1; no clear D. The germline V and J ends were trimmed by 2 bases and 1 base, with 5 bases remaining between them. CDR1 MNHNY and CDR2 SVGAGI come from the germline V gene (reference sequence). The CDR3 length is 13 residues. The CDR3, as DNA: TGTGCCAGCAGTTACCCTTCGAACACTGAAGCTTTCTTT. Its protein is CASSYPSNTEAFF.

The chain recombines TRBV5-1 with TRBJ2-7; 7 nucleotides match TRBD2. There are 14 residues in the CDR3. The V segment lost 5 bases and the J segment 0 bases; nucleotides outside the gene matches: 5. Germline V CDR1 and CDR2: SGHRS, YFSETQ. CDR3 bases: TGCGCCAGCAGGCCCCGGGAGGTCTCCTACGAGCAGTACTTC. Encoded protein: CASRPREVSYEQYF. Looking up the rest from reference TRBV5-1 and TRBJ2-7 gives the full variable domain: KAGVTQTPRYLIKTRGQQVTLSCSPISGHRSVSWYQQTPGQGLQFLFEYFSETQRNKGNFPGRFSGRQFSNSRSEMNVSTLELGDSALYLCASRPREVSYEQYFGPGTRLTVT.

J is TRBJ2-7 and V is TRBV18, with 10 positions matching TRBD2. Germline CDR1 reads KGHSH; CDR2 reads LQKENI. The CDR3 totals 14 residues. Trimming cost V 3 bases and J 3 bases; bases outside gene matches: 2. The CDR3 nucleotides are TGTGCCAGCTCACCCGGGACTAGCGTCTACGAGCAGTACTTC. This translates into CASSPGTSVYEQYF.

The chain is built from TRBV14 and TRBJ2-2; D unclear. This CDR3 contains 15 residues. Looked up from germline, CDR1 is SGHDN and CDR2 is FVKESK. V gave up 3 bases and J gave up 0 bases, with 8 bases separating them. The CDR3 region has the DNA TGTGCCAGCAGCCAGGGTCGGGCGAACACCGGGGAGCTGTTTTTT. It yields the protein CASSQGRANTGELFF.

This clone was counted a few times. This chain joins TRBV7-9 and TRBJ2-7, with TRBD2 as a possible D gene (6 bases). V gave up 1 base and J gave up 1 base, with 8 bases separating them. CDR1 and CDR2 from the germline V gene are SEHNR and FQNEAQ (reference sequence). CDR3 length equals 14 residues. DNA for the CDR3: TGTGCCAGCAGCTTAGAGGGGAGGTCCTACGAGCAGTACTTC. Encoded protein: CASSLEGRSYEQYF. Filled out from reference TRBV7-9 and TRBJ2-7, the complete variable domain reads DTGVSQNPRHKITKRGQNVTFRCDPISEHNRLYWYRQTLGQGPEFLTYFQNEAQLEKSRLLSDRFSAERPKGSFSTLEIQRTEQGDSAMYLCASSLEGRSYEQYFGPGTRLTVT.

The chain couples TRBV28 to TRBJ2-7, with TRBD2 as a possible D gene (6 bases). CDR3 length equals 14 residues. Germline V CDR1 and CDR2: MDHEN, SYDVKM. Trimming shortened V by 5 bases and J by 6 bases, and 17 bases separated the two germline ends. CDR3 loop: CASSLTGTGAEQYF. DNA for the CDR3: TGTGCCAGCAGTCTTACCGGGACTGGGGCCGAGCAGTACTTC.

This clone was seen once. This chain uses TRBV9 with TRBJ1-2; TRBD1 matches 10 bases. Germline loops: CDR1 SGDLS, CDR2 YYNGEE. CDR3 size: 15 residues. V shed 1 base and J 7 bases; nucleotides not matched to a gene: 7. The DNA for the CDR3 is TGTGCCAGCAGCGTAACGGACAGGGGGAATATTGGCTACACCTTC. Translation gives CASSVTDRGNIGYTF.

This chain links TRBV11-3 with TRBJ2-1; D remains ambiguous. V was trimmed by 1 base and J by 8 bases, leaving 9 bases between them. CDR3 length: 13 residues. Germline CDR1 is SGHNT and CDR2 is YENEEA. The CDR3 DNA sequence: TGTGCCAGCAGCTTAGGCAGGTTGGATGAGCAGTTCTTC. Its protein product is CASSLGRLDEQFF.

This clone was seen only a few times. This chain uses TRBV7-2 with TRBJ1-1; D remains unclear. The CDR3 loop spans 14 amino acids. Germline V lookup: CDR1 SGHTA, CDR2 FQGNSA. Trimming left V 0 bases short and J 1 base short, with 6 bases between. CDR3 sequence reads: CASSLAAGNTEAFF. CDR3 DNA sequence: TGTGCCAGCAGCTTAGCGGCAGGGAACACTGAAGCTTTCTTT.

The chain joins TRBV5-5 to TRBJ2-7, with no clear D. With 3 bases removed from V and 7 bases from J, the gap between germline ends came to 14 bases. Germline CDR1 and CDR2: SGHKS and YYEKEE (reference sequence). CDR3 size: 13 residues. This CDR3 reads CASSSPMKPEQYF. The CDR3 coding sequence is TGTGCCAGCAGCTCCCCGATGAAGCCGGAGCAGTACTTC.

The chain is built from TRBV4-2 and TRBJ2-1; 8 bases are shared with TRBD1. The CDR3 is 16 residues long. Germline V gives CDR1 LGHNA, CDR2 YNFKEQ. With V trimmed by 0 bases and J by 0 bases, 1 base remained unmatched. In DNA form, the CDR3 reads TGTGCCAGCAGCCAAGAGGGGACAGGCTCCTACAATGAGCAGTTCTTC. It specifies CASSQEGTGSYNEQFF.

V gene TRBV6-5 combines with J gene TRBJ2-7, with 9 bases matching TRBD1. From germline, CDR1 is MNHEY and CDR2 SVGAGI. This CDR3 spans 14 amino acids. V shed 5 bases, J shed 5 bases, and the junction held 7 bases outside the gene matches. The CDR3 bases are TGTGCCAGCAGTCCCCTGACAGGGGGACACGAGCAGTACTTC. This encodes CASSPLTGGHEQYF.

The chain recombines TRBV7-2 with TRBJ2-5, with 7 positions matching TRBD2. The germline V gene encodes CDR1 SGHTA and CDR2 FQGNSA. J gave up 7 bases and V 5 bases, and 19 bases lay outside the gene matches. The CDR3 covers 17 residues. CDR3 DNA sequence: TGTGCCAGCAGCCACCCCCCCCACGGACTAGGCCTGGGGACCCAGTACTTC. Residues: CASSHPPHGLGLGTQYF.

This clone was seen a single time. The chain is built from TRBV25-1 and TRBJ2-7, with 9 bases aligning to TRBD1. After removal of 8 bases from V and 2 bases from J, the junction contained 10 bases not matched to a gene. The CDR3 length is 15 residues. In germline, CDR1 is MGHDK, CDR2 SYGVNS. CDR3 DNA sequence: TGTGCCAGCGACCGTGGACAGGGGATTACCTACGAGCAGTACTTC. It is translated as CASDRGQGITYEQYF.

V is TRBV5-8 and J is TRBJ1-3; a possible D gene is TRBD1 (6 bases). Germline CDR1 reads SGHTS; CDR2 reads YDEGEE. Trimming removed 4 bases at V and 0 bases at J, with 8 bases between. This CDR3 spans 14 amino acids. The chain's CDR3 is CASSRTDSGNTIYF. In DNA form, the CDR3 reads TGTGCCAGCAGCAGGACAGACTCTGGAAACACCATATATTTT.

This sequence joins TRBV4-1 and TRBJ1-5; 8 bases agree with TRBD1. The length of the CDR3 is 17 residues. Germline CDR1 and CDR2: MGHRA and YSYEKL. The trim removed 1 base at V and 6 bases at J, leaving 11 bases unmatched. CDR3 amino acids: CASSQAVKIRGLQPQHF. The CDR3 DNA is TGCGCCAGCAGCCAAGCGGTGAAAATCAGGGGGCTTCAGCCCCAGCATTTT.

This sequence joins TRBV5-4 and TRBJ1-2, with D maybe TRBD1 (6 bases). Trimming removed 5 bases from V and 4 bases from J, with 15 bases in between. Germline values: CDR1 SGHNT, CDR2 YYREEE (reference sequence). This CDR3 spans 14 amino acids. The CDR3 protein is CASSRDTSSYGYTF. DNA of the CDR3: TGTGCCAGCAGTAGGGACACCTCGTCCTATGGCTACACCTTC.

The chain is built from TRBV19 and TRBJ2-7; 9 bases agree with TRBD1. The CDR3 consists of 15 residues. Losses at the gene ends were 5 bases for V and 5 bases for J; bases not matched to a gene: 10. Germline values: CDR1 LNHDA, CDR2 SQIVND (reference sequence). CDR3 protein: CASSERRDRVHEQYF. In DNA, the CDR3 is TGTGCCAGTAGTGAAAGACGGGACAGGGTCCACGAGCAGTACTTC.

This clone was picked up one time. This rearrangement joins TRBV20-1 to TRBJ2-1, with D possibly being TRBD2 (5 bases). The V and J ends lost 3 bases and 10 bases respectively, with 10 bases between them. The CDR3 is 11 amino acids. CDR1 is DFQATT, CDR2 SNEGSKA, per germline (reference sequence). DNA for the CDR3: TGCAGTGCTAGCGCGGGTTGGGAGCAGTTCTTC. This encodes CSASAGWEQFF.

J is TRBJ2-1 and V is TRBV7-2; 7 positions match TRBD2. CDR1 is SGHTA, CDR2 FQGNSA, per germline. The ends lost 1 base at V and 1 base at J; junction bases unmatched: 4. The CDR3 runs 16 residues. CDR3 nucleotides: TGTGCCAGCAGCTTAGACCCTAGCGGATCCTACAATGAGCAGTTCTTC. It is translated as CASSLDPSGSYNEQFF.

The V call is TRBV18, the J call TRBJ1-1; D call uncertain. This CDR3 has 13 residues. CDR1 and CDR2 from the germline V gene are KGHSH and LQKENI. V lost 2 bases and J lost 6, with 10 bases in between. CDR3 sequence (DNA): TGTGCCAGCTCACCAGAGCCCTCACCTGAAGCTTTCTTT. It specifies CASSPEPSPEAFF.

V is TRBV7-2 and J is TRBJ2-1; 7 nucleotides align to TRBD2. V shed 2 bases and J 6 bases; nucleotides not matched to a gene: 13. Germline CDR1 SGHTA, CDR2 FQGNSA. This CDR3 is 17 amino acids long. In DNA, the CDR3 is TGTGCCAGCAGCTTATTTGGGCGGATGGCTAGCGGCAATGAGCAGTTCTTC. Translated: CASSLFGRMASGNEQFF.

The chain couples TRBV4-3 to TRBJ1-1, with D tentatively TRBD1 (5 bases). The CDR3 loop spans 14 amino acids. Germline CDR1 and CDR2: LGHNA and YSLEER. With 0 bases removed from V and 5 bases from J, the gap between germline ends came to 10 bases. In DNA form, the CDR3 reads TGCGCCAGCAGCCAAGATATTGGGGGGACTGAAGCTTTCTTT. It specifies CASSQDIGGTEAFF.